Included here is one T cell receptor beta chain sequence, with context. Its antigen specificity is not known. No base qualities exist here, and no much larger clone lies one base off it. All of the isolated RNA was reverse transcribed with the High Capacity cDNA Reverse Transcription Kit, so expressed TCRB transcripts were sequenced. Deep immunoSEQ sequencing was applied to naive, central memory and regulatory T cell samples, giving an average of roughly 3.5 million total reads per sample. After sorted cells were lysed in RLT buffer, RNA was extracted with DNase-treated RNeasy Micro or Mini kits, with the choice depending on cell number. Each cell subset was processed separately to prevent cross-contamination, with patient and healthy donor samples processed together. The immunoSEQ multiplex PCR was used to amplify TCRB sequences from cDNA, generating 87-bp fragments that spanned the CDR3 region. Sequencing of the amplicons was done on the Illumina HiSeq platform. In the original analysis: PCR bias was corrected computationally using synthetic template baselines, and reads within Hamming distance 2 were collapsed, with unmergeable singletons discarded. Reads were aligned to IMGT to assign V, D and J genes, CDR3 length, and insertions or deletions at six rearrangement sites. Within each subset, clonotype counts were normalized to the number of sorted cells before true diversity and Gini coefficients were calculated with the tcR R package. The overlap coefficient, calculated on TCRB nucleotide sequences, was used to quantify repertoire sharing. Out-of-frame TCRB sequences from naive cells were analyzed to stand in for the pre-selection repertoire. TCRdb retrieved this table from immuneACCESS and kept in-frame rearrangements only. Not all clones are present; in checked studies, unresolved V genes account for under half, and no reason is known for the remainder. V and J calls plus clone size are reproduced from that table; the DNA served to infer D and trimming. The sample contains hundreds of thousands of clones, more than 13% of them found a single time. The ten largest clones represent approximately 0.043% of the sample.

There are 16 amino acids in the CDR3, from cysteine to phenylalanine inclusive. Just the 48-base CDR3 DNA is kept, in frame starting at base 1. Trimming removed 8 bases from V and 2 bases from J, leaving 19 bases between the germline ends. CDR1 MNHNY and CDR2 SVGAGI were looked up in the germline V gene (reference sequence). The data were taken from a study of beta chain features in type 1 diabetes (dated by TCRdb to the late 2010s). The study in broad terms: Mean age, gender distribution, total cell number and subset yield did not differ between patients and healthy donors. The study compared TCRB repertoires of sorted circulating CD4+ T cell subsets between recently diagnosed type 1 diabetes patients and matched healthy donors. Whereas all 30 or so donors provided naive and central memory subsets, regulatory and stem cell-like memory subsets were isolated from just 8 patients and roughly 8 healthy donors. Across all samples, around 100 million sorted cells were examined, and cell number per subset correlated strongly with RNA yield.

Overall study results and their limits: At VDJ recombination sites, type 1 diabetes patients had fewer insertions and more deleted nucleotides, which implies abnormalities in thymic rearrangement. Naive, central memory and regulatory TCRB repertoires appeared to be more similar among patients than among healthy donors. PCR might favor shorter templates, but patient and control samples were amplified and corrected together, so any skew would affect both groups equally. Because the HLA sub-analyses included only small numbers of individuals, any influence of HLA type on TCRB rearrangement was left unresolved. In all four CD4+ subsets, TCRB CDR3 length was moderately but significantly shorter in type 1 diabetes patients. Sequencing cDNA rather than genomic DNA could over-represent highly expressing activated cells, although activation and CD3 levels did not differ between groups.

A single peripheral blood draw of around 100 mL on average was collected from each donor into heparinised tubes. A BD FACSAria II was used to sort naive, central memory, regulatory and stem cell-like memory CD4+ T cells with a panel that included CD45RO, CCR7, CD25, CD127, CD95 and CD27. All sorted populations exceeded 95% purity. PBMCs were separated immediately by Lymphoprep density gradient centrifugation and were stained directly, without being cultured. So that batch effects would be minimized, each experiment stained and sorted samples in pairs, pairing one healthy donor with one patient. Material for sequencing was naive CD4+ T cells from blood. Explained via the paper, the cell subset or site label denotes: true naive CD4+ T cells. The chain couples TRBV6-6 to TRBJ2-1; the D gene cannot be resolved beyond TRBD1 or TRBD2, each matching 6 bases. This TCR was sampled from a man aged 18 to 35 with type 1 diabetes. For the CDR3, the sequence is CASLGGYAATYNEQFF. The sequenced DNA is TGTGCCAGCTTAGGGGGGTACGCGGCAACCTACAATGAGCAGTTCTTC.